The entry that follows covers one TCR beta chain sequence. The data were taken from a study of blood T cell repertoires in COVID-19. Study overall: COVID-19 samples collected from the United States, Italy and Spain covered acute and convalescent phases. PBMCs, B-cell-depleted T cells, or T cells provided the cDNA or gDNA that made up the material.

In the original processing: For nucleated cells, counts were estimated from reference gene primer amplification. The repertoire was sequenced with immunoSEQ multiplex PCR; TCRdb's copy has only in-frame clones and lacks some. The DNA was the basis for D and trimming; V, J and clone size are from that table. The sample includes about 73,000 clones, about four fifths of them seen just once. Trimming stripped 2 bases from V and 4 bases from J, with 13 bases between. The length of the CDR3 is 15 residues. Germline V lookup: CDR1 LGHNA, CDR2 YSLEER. The receptor was derived from a man aged 45-65 years with active COVID-19. The V gene is TRBV4-3, the J gene TRBJ2-3, with a possible D match to TRBD2 (5 bases). The sample taken for sequencing was peripheral blood. CDR3 region: CASSQQADLADTQYF. Here the CDR3 DNA reads TGCGCCAGCAGCCAACAGGCGGACTTAGCAGATACGCAGTATTTT.